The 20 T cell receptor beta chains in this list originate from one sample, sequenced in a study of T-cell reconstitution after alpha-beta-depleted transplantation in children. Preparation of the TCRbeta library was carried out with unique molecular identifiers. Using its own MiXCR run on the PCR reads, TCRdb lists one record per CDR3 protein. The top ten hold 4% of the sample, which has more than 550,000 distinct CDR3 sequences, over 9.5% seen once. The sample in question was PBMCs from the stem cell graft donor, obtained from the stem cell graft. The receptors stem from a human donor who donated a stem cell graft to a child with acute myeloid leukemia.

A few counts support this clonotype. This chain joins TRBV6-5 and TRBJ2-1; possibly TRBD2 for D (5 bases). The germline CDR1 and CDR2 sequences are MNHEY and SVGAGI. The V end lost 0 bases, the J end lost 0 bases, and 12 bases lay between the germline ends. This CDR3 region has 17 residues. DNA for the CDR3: TGTGCCAGCAGTTACTCGAGACGGGGAAGCTCCTACAATGAGCAGTTCTTC. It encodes CASSYSRRGSSYNEQFF.

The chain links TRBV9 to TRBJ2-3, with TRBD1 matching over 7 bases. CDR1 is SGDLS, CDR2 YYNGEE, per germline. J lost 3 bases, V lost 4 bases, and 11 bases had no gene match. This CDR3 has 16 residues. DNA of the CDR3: TGTGCCAGCAGCCCCACAACAGGGGTCCTAACAGATACGCAGTATTTT. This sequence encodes CASSPTTGVLTDTQYF.

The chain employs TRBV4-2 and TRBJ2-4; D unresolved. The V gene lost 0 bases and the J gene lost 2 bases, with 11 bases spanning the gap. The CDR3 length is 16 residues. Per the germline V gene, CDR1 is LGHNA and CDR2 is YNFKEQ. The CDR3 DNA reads TGTGCCAGCAGCCAAGAACCGGGTCAACCCAAAAACATTCAGTACTTC. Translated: CASSQEPGQPKNIQYF.

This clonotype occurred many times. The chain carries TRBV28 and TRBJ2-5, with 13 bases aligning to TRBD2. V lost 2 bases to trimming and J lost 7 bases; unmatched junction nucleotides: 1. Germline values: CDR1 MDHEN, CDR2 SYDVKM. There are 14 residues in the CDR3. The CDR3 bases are TGTGCCAGCAGTTTAACTAGCGGGAGGGGGACCCAGTACTTC. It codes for CASSLTSGRGTQYF.

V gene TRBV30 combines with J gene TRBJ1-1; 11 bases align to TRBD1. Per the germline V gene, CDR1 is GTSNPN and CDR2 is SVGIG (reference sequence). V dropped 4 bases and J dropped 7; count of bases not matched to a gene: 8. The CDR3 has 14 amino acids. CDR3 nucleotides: TGTGCCTGGAAAAGGGACAGGGGGGGAAATGAAGCTTTCTTT. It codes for CAWKRDRGGNEAFF.

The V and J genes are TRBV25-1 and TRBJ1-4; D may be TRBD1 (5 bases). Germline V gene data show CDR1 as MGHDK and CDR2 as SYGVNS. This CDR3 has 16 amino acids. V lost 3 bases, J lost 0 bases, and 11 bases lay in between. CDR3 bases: TGTGCCAGCAGTGATCAAGCACAGGCAACTAATGAAAAACTGTTTTTT. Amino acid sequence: CASSDQAQATNEKLFF.

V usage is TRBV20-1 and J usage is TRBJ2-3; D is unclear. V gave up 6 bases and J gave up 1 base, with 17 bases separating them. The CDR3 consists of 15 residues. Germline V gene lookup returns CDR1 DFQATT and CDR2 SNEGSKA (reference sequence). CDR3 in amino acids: CSAPTGWGGTDTQYF. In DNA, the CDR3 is TGCAGTGCCCCGACTGGGTGGGGTGGCACAGATACGCAGTATTTT.

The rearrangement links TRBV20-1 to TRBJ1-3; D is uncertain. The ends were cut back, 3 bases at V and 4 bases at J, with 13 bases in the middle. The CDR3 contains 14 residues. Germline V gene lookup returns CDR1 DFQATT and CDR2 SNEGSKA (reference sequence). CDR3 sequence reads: CSARRPGPGNTIYF. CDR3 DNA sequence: TGCAGTGCTAGGCGACCCGGGCCCGGAAACACCATATATTTT.

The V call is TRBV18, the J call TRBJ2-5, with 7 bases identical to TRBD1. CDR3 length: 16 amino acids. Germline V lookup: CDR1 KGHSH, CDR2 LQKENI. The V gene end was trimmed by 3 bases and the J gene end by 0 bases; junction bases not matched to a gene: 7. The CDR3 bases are TGTGCCAGCTCACCTGTCAGGGGGATGTACCAAGAGACCCAGTACTTC. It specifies CASSPVRGMYQETQYF.

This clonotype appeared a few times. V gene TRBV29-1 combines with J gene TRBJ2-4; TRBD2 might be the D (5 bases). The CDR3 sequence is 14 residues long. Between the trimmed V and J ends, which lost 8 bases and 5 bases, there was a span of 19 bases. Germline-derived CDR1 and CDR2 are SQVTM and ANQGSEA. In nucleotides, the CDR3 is TGCAGCACCCGGGGTGAGGTAGGCGAAAACATTCAGTACTTC. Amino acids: CSTRGEVGENIQYF.

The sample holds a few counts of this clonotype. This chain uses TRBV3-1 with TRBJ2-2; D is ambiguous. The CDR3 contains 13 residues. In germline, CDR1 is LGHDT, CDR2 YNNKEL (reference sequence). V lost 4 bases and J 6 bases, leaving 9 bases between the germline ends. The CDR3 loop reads CASSPLLAGELFF. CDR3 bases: TGTGCCAGCAGCCCTCTTCTCGCCGGGGAGCTGTTTTTT.

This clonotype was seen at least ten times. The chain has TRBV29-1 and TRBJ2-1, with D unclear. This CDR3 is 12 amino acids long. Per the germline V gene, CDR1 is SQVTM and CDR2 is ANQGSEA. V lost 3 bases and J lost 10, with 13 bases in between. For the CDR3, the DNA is TGCAGCGTTGATGTCAACACCTGGGAGCAGTTCTTC. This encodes CSVDVNTWEQFF.

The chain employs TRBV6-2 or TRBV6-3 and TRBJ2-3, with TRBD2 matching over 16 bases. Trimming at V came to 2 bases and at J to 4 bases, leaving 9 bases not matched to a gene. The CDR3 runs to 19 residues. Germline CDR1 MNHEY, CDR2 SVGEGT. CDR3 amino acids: CASSYPGTSGRARADTQYF. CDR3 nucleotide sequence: TGTGCCAGCAGTTACCCCGGGACTAGCGGGAGGGCCAGGGCAGATACGCAGTATTTT.

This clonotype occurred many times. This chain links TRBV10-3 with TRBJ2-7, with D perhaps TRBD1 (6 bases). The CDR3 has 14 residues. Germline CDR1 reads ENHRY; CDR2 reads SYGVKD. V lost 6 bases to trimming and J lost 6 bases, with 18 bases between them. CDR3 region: CAIRQGLQLGEQYF. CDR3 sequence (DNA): TGTGCCATCAGACAGGGTCTTCAACTCGGCGAGCAGTACTTC.

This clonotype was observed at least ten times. CDR3 protein: CASSLTTTGELFF. CDR3 nucleotides: TGCGCCAGCAGCTTGACAACCACCGGGGAGCTGTTTTTT. The V gene is TRBV5-1, the J gene TRBJ2-2; no clear D gene. The CDR3 covers 13 residues. Trimming stripped 1 base from V and 4 bases from J, with 5 bases between. Germline CDR1 SGHRS, CDR2 YFSETQ.

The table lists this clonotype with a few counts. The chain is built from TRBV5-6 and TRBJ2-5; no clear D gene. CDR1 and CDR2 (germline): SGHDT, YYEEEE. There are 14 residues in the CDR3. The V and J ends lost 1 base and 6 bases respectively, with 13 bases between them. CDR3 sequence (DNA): TGTGCCAGCAGCTTGTCGGTAGGGTTACAGACCCAGTACTTC. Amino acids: CASSLSVGLQTQYF.

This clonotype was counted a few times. The CDR3 DNA sequence: TGTGCCAGCGGCTACGATTCGGGACTAGCGGGGGTTCTCGATGAGCAGTTCTTC. Protein product: CASGYDSGLAGVLDEQFF. This chain links TRBV6-2 or TRBV6-3 with TRBJ2-1; 14 positions match TRBD2. V shed 8 bases, J shed 8 bases, and the junction held 17 bases outside the gene matches. This CDR3 contains 18 residues. The germline gives CDR1 MNHEY, CDR2 SVGEGT.

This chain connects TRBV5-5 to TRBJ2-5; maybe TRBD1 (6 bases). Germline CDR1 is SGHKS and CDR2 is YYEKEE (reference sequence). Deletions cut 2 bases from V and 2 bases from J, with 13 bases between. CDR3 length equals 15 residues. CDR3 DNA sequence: TGTGCCAGCAGCTTCCTTACAGGGCGACAAGAGACCCAGTACTTC. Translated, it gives CASSFLTGRQETQYF. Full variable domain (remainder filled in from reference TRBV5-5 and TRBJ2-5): DAGVTQSPTHLIKTRGQQVTLRCSPISGHKSVSWYQQVLGQGPQFIFQYYEKEERGRGNFPDRFSARQFPNYSSELNVNALLLGDSALYLCASSFLTGRQETQYFGPGTRLLVL.

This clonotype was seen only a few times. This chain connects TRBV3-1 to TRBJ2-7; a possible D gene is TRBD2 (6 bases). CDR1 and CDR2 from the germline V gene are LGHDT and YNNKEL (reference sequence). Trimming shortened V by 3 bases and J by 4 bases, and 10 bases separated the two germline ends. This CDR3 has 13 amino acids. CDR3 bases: TGTGCCAGCAGCCAGTACGGGGGATACGAGCAGTACTTC. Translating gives CASSQYGGYEQYF.

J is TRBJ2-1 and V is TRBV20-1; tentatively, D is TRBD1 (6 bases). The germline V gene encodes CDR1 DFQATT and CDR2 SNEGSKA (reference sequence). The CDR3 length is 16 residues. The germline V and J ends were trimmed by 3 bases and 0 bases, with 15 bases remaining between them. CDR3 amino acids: CSARLTGQISYNEQFF. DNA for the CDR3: TGCAGTGCTAGGCTAACGGGACAAATCTCCTACAATGAGCAGTTCTTC.